These T cell receptor beta chains were read from a single sample in a study of blood T cell repertoires in COVID-19. Using immunoSEQ multiplex PCR, the repertoire was profiled, and TCRdb retains in-frame clones only, with some absent. The sample has approximately 270,000 clones, roughly 89% seen once. The sequenced sample consisted of peripheral blood. These receptors came from a man aged 25-45 years with acute or convalescent COVID-19. CDR3s include the opening cysteine and the closing phenylalanine or tryptophan. D genes are given only for firm matches. A row's size may be missing; if present it is once, few, many or a size class.

DNA: TGCAGTGCTAGTTTACTAGCGGGGGGCCTATACAATGAGCAGTTCTTC; CDR3: CSASLLAGGLYNEQFF; J: TRBJ2-1; V: TRBV20-1; D: TRBD2; size: once
DNA: TGTGCCAGCAGTAGGACACAAAATTCACCCCTCCACTTT; CDR3: CASSRTQNSPLHF; J: TRBJ1-6; V: TRBV25-1; D: NA; size: NA
DNA: TGTGCCAGCAGAGAAACTATAACAGGGGTGGGTGGCTACACCTTC; CDR3: CASRETITGVGGYTF; J: TRBJ1-2; V: TRBV28; D: TRBD1; size: NA
DNA: TGCAGCGGCGGGGCGTCGGACAGGGACACTGAAGCTTTCTTT; CDR3: CSGGASDRDTEAFF; J: TRBJ1-1; V: TRBV29-1; D: TRBD1; size: once
DNA: TGTGCCAGCAGCTTGGGGTTAGGGGACACTGAAGCTTTCTTT; CDR3: CASSLGLGDTEAFF; J: TRBJ1-1; V: TRBV5-6; D: NA; size: NA
DNA: TGTGCCTGGAGTGTAGGGGTGGGGGAAAAACTGTTTTTT; CDR3: CAWSVGVGEKLFF; J: TRBJ1-4; V: TRBV30; D: NA; size: NA
DNA: TGTGCCAGCAGACGACCAGAAGGCAGGCAGCCCCAGCATTTT; CDR3: CASRRPEGRQPQHF; J: TRBJ1-5; V: TRBV28; D: NA; size: NA
DNA: TGTGCCAGCAGCAGACAGGGGCTTATTAGTCAGCCCCAGCATTTT; CDR3: CASSRQGLISQPQHF; J: TRBJ1-5; V: TRBV6-5; D: TRBD1; size: NA
DNA: TGTGCCAGCAGCTTGGCCTTCGGAGGGAGGAACACCATATATTTT; CDR3: CASSLAFGGRNTIYF; J: TRBJ1-3; V: TRBV5-4; D: NA; size: NA
DNA: TGTGCCAGCAGTTACTCGCGGACAGGGGCCCTCAGTGAGCAGTTCTTC; CDR3: CASSYSRTGALSEQFF; J: TRBJ2-1; V: TRBV6-5; D: TRBD1; size: NA
DNA: TGTGCCAGCAGCGCGTCCTCCTACGAGCAGTACTTC; CDR3: CASSASSYEQYF; J: TRBJ2-7; V: TRBV11-2; D: NA; size: NA
DNA: TGTGCCAGCTCACCACCGGGAGACTATGGCTACACCTTC; CDR3: CASSPPGDYGYTF; J: TRBJ1-2; V: TRBV18; D: NA; size: once
DNA: TGTGCCAGCACTAGCGAGGCCGGGGAGCTGTTTTTT; CDR3: CASTSEAGELFF; J: TRBJ2-2; V: TRBV2; D: NA; size: NA
DNA: TGTGCCTGGATCCCCAAGGGGGTTGTAGACACTGAAGCTTTCTTT; CDR3: CAWIPKGVVDTEAFF; J: TRBJ1-1; V: TRBV30; D: NA; size: NA
DNA: TGCAGCACGGGACCGAGTAACTATGGCTACACCTTC; CDR3: CSTGPSNYGYTF; J: TRBJ1-2; V: TRBV29-1; D: NA; size: NA
DNA: TGTGCCAGCTCACGGGACAGTTTCGAAAAACTGTTTTTT; CDR3: CASSRDSFEKLFF; J: TRBJ1-4; V: TRBV18; D: TRBD1; size: NA
DNA: TGTGCCAGCAGTGACATCATGCGGGAGAAGGGTGAGCAGTTCTTC; CDR3: CASSDIMREKGEQFF; J: TRBJ2-1; V: TRBV6-4; D: TRBD2; size: NA